This T cell receptor beta chain appears in the sequencing data of a study of immune heterogeneity within non-small cell lung tumors. Study-level points and caveats: Within each patient, tumor sites shared identical dominant CDR3 beta clonotypes and also held site-unique high-frequency clones. Although only moderate, the correlation of local T-cell clonality with local tumor mutational burden was significant (R roughly 0.3).

Germline V gives CDR1 LNHDA, CDR2 SQIVND (reference sequence). V was clipped by 5 bases and J by 3 bases; unmatched bases: 6. This CDR3 comprises 14 residues. Template input was genomic DNA from bulk tumor (approximately 640 ng per sample). Spaced far apart, several biopsies were taken from each primary tumor during surgery. Patients underwent curative surgery for untreated, newly diagnosed non-small cell lung cancer. TCR beta CDR3 was amplified by multiplex PCR using 32 V and 13 J primers. A single record per CDR3 protein comes from TCRdb applying MiXCR to the multiplex PCR reads. The sample has some 30,000 distinct CDR3 sequences, around 30% seen once; the top ten hold about 4%. In this sample, this clonotype turned up a few times. Its target is not known.

Sequencing was carried out using lung tumor tissue. The V and J genes are TRBV19 and TRBJ2-5; 7 bases fit TRBD1. This clonotype originated in a man aged 35 to 55 with non-small cell lung cancer. The chain's CDR3 is CASSVGQTKETQYF. CDR3 coding DNA: TGTGCCAGTAGTGTGGGACAGACTAAAGAGACCCAGTACTTC.